One and the same sample provided the 11 T cell receptor beta chains below, sequenced in a study of CD8 T cells in Susac syndrome. Random hexamers were used to reverse transcribe an amount of roughly 0.5 to 1 ug RNA. TCRdb passed the immunoSEQ multiplex PCR reads through MiXCR, listing each CDR3 protein once. The sample shows around 130,000 distinct CDR3 sequences, about 95% of them seen only once. The sample taken for sequencing was CD4+ T cells from PBMCs. The receptors here all came from a human donor in good health.

The V and J genes are TRBV30 and TRBJ2-7, with 8 positions matching TRBD1. Germline V gene data show CDR1 as GTSNPN and CDR2 as SVGIG (reference sequence). There are 16 residues in the CDR3. V lost 3 bases, J lost 0 bases, and 10 bases stayed unmatched. The DNA of the CDR3 is TGTGCCTGGAGACCTCGGACAGGGACGAGCTCCTACGAGCAGTACTTC. Residues: CAWRPRTGTSSYEQYF. Drawing the rest from reference TRBV30 and TRBJ2-7, the complete variable domain is SQTIHQWPATLVQPVGSPLSLECTVEGTSNPNLYWYRQAAGRGLQLLFYSVGIGQISSEVPQNLSASRPQDRQFILSSKKLLLSDSGFYLCAWRPRTGTSSYEQYFGPGTRLTVT.

The chain employs TRBV28 and TRBJ2-7, with D possibly being TRBD2 (6 bases). Germline loops: CDR1 MDHEN, CDR2 SYDVKM. This CDR3 spans 15 amino acids. Trimming removed 4 bases from V and 0 bases from J, with 13 bases in between. CDR3 protein: CASSSGGTSSYEQYF. The CDR3 DNA is TGTGCCAGCAGTTCGGGCGGGACGAGCTCCTACGAGCAGTACTTC.

V and J are TRBV3-1 and TRBJ2-3, with D perhaps matching TRBD1 (5 bases). Germline V CDR1 and CDR2: LGHDT, YNNKEL (reference sequence). This CDR3 is built from 16 residues. V lost 2 bases and J 3 bases, leaving 15 bases between the germline ends. CDR3 in amino acids: CASSQSTRRVTDTQYF. The CDR3 region has the DNA TGTGCCAGCAGCCAATCCACCCGCAGGGTTACAGATACGCAGTATTTT.

The genes are TRBV30 and TRBJ2-7, with no clear D. This CDR3 spans 13 amino acids. Between the trimmed V and J ends, which lost 2 bases and 6 bases, there was a span of 14 bases. Germline V lookup: CDR1 GTSNPN, CDR2 SVGIG (reference sequence). The CDR3 here is CAWSMGHGSEQYF. The DNA for the CDR3 is TGTGCCTGGAGTATGGGTCATGGTAGCGAGCAGTACTTC.

Comment on this clonotype: At one of its ends the junction is not consistent with the germline gene, which may arise from a read error. CDR3: CATGQRTGRKSEAFF. The CDR3 bases are TGTGCCACCGGCCAGAGGACAGGGAGGAAATCTGAAGCCTTCTTT. This rearrangement joins TRBV19 to TRBJ1-1; 8 bases are shared with TRBD1. The CDR3 is made up of 15 amino acids. Per germline, CDR1 LNHDA and CDR2 SQIVND (reference sequence).

The CDR3 DNA follows: TGTGCCAGCAGCGCCCACAAGAACACTGAAGCTTTCTTT. Translation gives CASSAHKNTEAFF. The chain links TRBV3-1 to TRBJ1-1; D call uncertain. This CDR3 comprises 13 residues. Trimming pared 5 bases from V and 1 base from J, leaving 8 bases between. Germline V gives CDR1 LGHDT, CDR2 YNNKEL (reference sequence).

This chain joins TRBV5-1 and TRBJ2-2; D possibly corresponds to TRBD1 (5 bases). This CDR3 contains 14 residues. V dropped 4 bases and J dropped 6 bases, with 13 bases sitting between them. The germline V gene encodes CDR1 SGHRS and CDR2 YFSETQ. CDR3 nucleotides: TGCGCCAGCAGCAAGACAGTCTCATCCGGGGAGCTGTTTTTT. Its translation: CASSKTVSSGELFF.

The rearrangement uses TRBV24-1 and TRBJ2-7; 11 nucleotides align to TRBD1. The germline gives CDR1 KGHDR, CDR2 SFDVKD. The V and J ends lost 4 bases and 6 bases, in that order; junction bases with no gene match: 1. The CDR3 runs to 13 residues. The CDR3 here is CATSEGQGGEQYF. The CDR3 region has the DNA TGTGCCACCAGTGAGGGACAGGGGGGCGAGCAGTACTTC.

The chain joins TRBV29-1 to TRBJ2-2; 12 positions match TRBD2. Per the germline V gene, CDR1 is SQVTM and CDR2 is ANQGSEA. The CDR3 sequence is 14 residues long. The ends lost 7 bases at V and 4 bases at J; junction bases unmatched: 4. The CDR3 DNA reads as TGCAGCGCCGAGACTAGCGGGGGCACCGGGGAGCTGTTTTTT. Translation: CSAETSGGTGELFF.

The chain uses TRBV19 and TRBJ1-1; 9 nucleotides match TRBD1. V lost 1 base and J lost 11; bases outside the gene matches: 5. From germline, CDR1 is LNHDA and CDR2 SQIVND (reference sequence). The CDR3 has 13 residues. The DNA of the CDR3 is TGTGCCAGTAGTATAGTTTGGACAGGGGAGGCTTTCTTT. It is translated as CASSIVWTGEAFF.

This clonotype was detected once. The rearrangement joins TRBV29-1 to TRBJ2-1, with 8 bases fitting TRBD2. V lost 6 bases and J lost 1; bases outside the gene matches: 8. The CDR3 spans 15 residues. Per the germline V gene, CDR1 is SQVTM and CDR2 is ANQGSEA. The CDR3 DNA reads as TGCAGCGTGTCCTTTGGGACTAGTTCCTACAATGAGCAGTTCTTC. Protein: CSVSFGTSSYNEQFF.